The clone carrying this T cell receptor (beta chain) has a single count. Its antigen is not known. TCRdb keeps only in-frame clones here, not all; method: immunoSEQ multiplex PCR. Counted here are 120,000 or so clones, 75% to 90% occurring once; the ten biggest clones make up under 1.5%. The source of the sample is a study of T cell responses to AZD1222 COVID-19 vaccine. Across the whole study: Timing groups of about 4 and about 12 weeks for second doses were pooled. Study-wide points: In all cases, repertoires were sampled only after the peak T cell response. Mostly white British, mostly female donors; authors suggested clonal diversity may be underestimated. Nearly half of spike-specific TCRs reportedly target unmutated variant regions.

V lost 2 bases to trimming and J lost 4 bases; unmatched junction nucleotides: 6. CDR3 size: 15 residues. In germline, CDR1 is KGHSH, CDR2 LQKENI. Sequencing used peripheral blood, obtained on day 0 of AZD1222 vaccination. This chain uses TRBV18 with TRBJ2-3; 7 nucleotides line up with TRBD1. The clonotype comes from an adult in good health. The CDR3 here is CASSPGTATPDTQYF. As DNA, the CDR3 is TGTGCCAGCTCACCAGGGACAGCCACCCCAGATACGCAGTATTTT.